This TCR beta chain was found in a study of blood T cell repertoires in COVID-19 (dated by TCRdb to 2018 to 2020). Regarding the complete study: Collaborator samples came from the United States, Italy and Spain and covered acute and convalescent phases of COVID-19. The prospective study material was composed of cDNA or gDNA derived from T cells, B-cell-depleted T cells, or PBMCs. A de-identified subject ID, COVID-19 status, age in years and sex were almost always included in the sample metadata. Deeply sampled blood TCRbeta repertoires from subjects exposed to, actively infected with, or recovered from COVID-19 were included in the dataset. Where available, HLA class I and class II types were obtained from metadata supplied by the sample provider rather than from assay-based typing. The samples were drawn from two sources: the first 160 participants of the ongoing ImmuneRACE study, and fewer than 1,500 subjects contributed by 6 global collaborators. The repertoires were made available in a free public database intended to serve as a resource for research on the immune response to SARS-CoV-2.

On this clone itself: Its specific antigen is unknown. The record has no base qualities; no much larger clone is one base away.

Collaborating institutions collected whole blood in K2EDTA tubes following their own protocols. For TCRbeta analysis, collaborators shipped samples in one of three forms: frozen whole blood, isolated PBMCs, or DNA extracted from either of those sample types. TCRbeta CDR3 regions were amplified from genomic DNA by means of the immunoSEQ Assay, a bias-controlled multiplex PCR. Per the authors' processing: The number of nucleated cells in each sample was estimated by amplification of reference gene primers within the assay. To quantify the absolute abundance of each unique TCRbeta CDR3 rearrangement, sequence reads were collapsed and filtered. Productive Simpson clonality was computed per sample as the square root of Simpson's diversity index over productive rearrangements. Held by TCRdb, this immuneACCESS table contains in-frame sequences only and omits some clones. Under half of the omission traces to an unresolved V gene where checked; the cause of the rest is unknown. Clone size and V and J calls were adopted from that table, with D and trimming inferred from the DNA. The sample yields 55,000 to 70,000 clones; approximately 90% were counted once. The top ten clones comprise roughly 8.3% of the sample.

General study outcomes and caveats: Clinical and demographic metadata were provided uncurated, with the amount varying by source and participant.

The source material was peripheral blood. The sequence derives from a woman aged 65 to 85 with active COVID-19.

This receptor has the CDR3 CAISDPAVGGVDYGYTF. The sequence in DNA is TGTGCCATCAGTGACCCAGCAGTAGGAGGGGTTGACTATGGCTACACCTTC. The chain couples TRBV10-3 to TRBJ1-2; a tentative D call is TRBD1 (5 bases match). The cysteine opens and the phenylalanine closes a CDR3 of 17 amino acids. Only CDR3 DNA remains: 51 bases, in frame from the first base. V loses 3 bases of germline sequence and J loses 3 bases, and the interval between the two ends is 20 bases. The germline V gene encodes CDR1 ENHRY and CDR2 SYGVKD.